What follows is one T cell receptor beta chain and its context. The data were taken from a study of read filtering for tumor transcriptome and immune sequencing. Looking at the study overall: DNase treatment preceded whole-transcriptome library preparation.

This CDR3 spans 12 amino acids. The germline V gene encodes CDR1 SGHTA and CDR2 FQGTGA. The ends were cut back, 3 bases at V and 13 bases at J, with 12 bases in the middle. From roughly 0.4 ug of RNA, a library with molecular barcoded alpha/delta and beta/gamma adaptors was made. MiXCR, applied by TCRdb to the reads, yields one record per CDR3 protein. This sample carries 45,000 to 55,000 distinct CDR3 sequences, roughly a fifth of them seen once, and the ten largest clones take less than 20%. Sequenced sample: a population of CD138-negative cells sorted from bone marrow. The source is a donor aged 40 or over with multiple myeloma. This chain joins TRBV7-3 and TRBJ2-2; tentatively, D is TRBD2 (5 bases). In DNA, the CDR3 is TGTGCCAGCAGCTTTGTTCTACGGGGGCTGTTTTTT. It translates to CASSFVLRGLFF.